The TCR beta chain described here comes from a study of control samples from healthy donors and cancer patients. Trimming cost V 4 bases and J 6 bases, with 12 bases left between them. CDR1 is SGHDT, CDR2 YYEEEE, per germline. CDR3 length equals 13 residues. TCRdb's table, derived via immunoSEQ multiplex PCR, lists solely in-frame clones and lacks some. The sample holds under 130,000 clones, around 89% seen once. Specimen: PBMCs. The sequence derives from a man between 60 and 70 years old with lung cancer. The chain combines TRBV5-6 with TRBJ2-3; the D gene could be TRBD1 or TRBD2 (5 bases each). CDR3 DNA sequence: TGTGCCAGCAGCCTACTGAGGGGCGATACGCAGTATTTT. It specifies CASSLLRGDTQYF.